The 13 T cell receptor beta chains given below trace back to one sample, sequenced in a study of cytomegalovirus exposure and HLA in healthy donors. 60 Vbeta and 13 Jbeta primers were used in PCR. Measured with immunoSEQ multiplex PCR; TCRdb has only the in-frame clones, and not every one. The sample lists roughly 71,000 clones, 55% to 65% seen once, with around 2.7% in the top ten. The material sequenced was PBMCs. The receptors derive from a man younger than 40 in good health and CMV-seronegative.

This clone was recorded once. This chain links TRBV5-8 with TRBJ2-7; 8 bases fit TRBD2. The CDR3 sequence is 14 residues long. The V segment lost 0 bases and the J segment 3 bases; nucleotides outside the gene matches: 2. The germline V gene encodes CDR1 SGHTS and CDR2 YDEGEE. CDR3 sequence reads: CASSLAGTSYEQYF. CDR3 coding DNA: TGTGCCAGCAGCTTGGCCGGGACTAGCTACGAGCAGTACTTC.

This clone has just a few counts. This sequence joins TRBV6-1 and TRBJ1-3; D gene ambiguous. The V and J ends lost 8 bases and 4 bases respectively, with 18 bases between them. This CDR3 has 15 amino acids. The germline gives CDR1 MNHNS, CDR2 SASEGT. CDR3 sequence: CASVQNPGSGNTIYF. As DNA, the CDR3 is TGTGCCAGCGTACAAAATCCGGGATCCGGAAACACCATATATTTT.

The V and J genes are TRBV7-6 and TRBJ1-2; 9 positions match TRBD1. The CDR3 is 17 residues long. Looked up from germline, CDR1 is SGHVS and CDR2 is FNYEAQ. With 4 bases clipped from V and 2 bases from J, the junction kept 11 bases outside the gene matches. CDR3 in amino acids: CASSYWTGAYSNYGYTF. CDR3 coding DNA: TGTGCCAGCAGCTATTGGACAGGGGCCTACTCCAACTATGGCTACACCTTC.

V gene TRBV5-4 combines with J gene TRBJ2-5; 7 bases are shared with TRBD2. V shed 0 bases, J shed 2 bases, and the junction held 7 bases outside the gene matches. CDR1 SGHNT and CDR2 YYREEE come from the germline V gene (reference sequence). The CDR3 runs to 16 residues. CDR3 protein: CASSLGQGGGQETQYF. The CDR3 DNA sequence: TGTGCCAGCAGCTTGGGGCAGGGCGGGGGTCAAGAGACCCAGTACTTC.

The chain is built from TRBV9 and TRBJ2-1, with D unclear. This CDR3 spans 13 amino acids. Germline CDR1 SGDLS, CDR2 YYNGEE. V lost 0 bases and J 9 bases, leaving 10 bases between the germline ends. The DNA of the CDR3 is TGTGCCAGCAGCGTAGGAGGTTATACTGAGCAGTTCTTC. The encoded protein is CASSVGGYTEQFF.

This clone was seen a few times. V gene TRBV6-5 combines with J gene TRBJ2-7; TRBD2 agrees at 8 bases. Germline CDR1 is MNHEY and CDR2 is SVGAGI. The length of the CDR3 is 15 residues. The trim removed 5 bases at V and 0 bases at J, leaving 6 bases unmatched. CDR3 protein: CASSTAGGRSYEQYF. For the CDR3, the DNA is TGTGCCAGCAGTACCGCGGGGGGCCGCTCCTACGAGCAGTACTTC.

CDR3 DNA: TGTGCCAGCTCAGCACTAAACAGGGGAAGAGGGGAGACCCAGTACTTC. This sequence encodes CASSALNRGRGETQYF. The chain carries TRBV18 and TRBJ2-5, with TRBD1 matching over 7 bases. Germline V gene data show CDR1 as KGHSH and CDR2 as LQKENI. V trimming: 5 bases; J trimming: 5 bases; junction bases outside the gene matches: 14. The CDR3 extends over 16 amino acids.

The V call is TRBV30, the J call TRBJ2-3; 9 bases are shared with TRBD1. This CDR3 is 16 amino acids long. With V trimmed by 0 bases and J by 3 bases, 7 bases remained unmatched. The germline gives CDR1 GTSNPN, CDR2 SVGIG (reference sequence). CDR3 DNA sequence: TGTGCCTGGAGTGTACAAGGGACAGGGAGAACAGATACGCAGTATTTT. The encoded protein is CAWSVQGTGRTDTQYF.

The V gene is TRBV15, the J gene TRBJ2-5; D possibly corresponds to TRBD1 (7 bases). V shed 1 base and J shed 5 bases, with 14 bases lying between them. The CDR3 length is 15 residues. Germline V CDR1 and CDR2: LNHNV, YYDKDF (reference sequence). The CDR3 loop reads CATSRASAGGETQYF. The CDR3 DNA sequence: TGTGCCACCAGCAGAGCCTCGGCAGGGGGGGAGACCCAGTACTTC.

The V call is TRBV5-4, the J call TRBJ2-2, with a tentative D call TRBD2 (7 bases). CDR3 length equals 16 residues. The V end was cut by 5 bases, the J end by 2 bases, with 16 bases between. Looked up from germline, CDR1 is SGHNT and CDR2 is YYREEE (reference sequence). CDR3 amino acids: CASSRGGVPNTGELFF. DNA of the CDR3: TGTGCCAGCAGTAGGGGGGGCGTTCCCAACACCGGGGAGCTGTTTTTT.

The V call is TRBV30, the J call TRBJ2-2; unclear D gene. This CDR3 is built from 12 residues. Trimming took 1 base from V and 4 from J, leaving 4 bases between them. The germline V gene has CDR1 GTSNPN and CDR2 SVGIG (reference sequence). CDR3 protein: CAWSALTGELFF. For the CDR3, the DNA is TGTGCCTGGAGTGCACTCACCGGGGAGCTGTTTTTT.

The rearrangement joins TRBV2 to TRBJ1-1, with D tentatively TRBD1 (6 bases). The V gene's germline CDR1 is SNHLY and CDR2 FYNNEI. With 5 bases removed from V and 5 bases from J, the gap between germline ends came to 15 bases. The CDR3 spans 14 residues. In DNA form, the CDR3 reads TGTGCCAGCAGTCCTCCGGACAGCCGGACTGAAGCTTTCTTT. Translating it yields CASSPPDSRTEAFF. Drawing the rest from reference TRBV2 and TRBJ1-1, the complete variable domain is EPEVTQTPSHQVTQMGQEVILRCVPISNHLYFYWYRQILGQKVEFLVSFYNNEISEKSEIFDDQFSVERPDGSNFTLKIRSTKLEDSAMYFCASSPPDSRTEAFFGQGTRLTVV.

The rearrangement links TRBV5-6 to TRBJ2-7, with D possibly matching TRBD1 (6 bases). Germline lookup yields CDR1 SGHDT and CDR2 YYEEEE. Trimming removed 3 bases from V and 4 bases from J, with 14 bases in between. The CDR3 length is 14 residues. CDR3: CASSSGHIHYEQYF. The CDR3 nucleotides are TGTGCCAGCAGCTCGGGACATATACATTACGAGCAGTACTTC.